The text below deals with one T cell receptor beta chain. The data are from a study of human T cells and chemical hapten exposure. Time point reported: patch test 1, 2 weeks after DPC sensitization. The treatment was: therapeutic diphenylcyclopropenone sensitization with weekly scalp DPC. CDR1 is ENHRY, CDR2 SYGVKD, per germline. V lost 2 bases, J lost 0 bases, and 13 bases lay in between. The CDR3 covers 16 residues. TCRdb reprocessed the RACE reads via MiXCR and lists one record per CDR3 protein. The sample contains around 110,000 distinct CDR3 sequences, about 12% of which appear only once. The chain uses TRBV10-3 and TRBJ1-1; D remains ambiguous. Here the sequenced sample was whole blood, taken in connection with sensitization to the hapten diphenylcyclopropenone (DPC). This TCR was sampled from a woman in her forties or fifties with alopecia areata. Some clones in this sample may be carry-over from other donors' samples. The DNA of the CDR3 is TGTGCCATCAGTGAGCGACCCATGACGGTGAACACTGAAGCTTTCTTT. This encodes CAISERPMTVNTEAFF.